These 16 T cell receptor beta chains originate from one sample sequenced in a study of blood T cell repertoires in COVID-19. Generated by immunoSEQ multiplex PCR, the TCRdb table keeps only in-frame clones and is missing some. The sample lists 100,000 to 150,000 clones; about 83% were seen once. The material sequenced was peripheral blood. Receptors originate from a man aged 35 to 55 with active or convalescent COVID-19.

This chain joins TRBV5-5 and TRBJ1-5, with 7 bases lining up with TRBD1. This CDR3 has 14 amino acids. With V trimmed by 2 bases and J by 6 bases, 5 bases remained unmatched. Germline V CDR1 and CDR2: SGHKS, YYEKEE (reference sequence). CDR3 protein: CASSFRQGGQPQHF. Here the CDR3 DNA reads TGTGCCAGCAGCTTTCGACAGGGCGGTCAGCCCCAGCATTTT.

This clone has a handful of counts. The V call is TRBV10-1, the J call TRBJ1-1, with D unresolved. This CDR3 comprises 14 residues. Germline lookup yields CDR1 WNHNN and CDR2 SYGVQD (reference sequence). The V gene lost 8 bases and the J gene lost 0 bases, with 13 bases spanning the gap. CDR3 loop: CASSDGSVNTEAFF. DNA of the CDR3: TGCGCCAGCTCTGACGGGTCAGTGAACACTGAAGCTTTCTTT.

The chain has TRBV19 and TRBJ2-7; D is possibly TRBD2 (6 bases). The germline V gene has CDR1 LNHDA and CDR2 SQIVND (reference sequence). V was pared by 3 bases and J by 2 bases, with 8 bases between. The CDR3 is 13 residues long. The chain's CDR3 is CASSIAGTYEQYF. CDR3 nucleotide sequence: TGTGCCAGTAGTATTGCGGGGACCTACGAGCAGTACTTC.

This clone appeared once. CDR3: CASIGGGAGDTQYF. CDR3 sequence (DNA): TGTGCCAGCATAGGCGGGGGGGCTGGGGATACGCAGTATTTT. The chain joins TRBV6-5 to TRBJ2-3; TRBD2 aligns across 9 bases. Germline CDR1 and CDR2: MNHEY and SVGAGI. V was pared by 7 bases and J by 6 bases, with 8 bases of the junction left unmatched. The CDR3 is 14 residues long.

V and J are TRBV6-5 and TRBJ1-3, with TRBD1 matching over 9 bases. This CDR3 is 15 amino acids long. Germline loops: CDR1 MNHEY, CDR2 SVGAGI. J was trimmed by 4 bases and V by 7 bases; bases with no gene match: 8. This CDR3 reads CASNTGGAGGNTIYF. The CDR3 coding sequence is TGTGCCAGCAATACAGGGGGCGCCGGGGGAAACACCATATATTTT.

This clone has just one count. V and J are TRBV5-1 and TRBJ1-1; D unresolved. The V gene's germline CDR1 is SGHRS and CDR2 YFSETQ. V was clipped by 4 bases and J by 1 base, with 14 bases between them. The CDR3 consists of 15 residues. As DNA, the CDR3 is TGCGCCAGCAGCCAACAAATTCAACAGAACACTGAAGCTTTCTTT. Encoded protein: CASSQQIQQNTEAFF.

The chain is built from TRBV7-2 and TRBJ2-7, with TRBD2 matching 7 bases. Looked up from germline, CDR1 is SGHTA and CDR2 is FQGNSA. CDR3 length: 14 residues. The trim removed 3 bases at V and 3 bases at J, leaving 5 bases unmatched. The CDR3 DNA reads as TGTGCCAGCAGCTTCGGACTAGTCTTCTACGAGCAGTACTTC. It specifies CASSFGLVFYEQYF.

The chain employs TRBV12-3 or TRBV12-4 and TRBJ1-1; 9 bases align to TRBD1. The V and J ends lost 6 bases and 4 bases, in that order; junction bases with no gene match: 3. This CDR3 spans 13 amino acids. This CDR3 is CASSWTGATEAFF. The CDR3 bases are TGTGCCAGCAGCTGGACAGGGGCCACTGAAGCTTTCTTT.

The chain couples TRBV7-2 to TRBJ1-6; D is unresolved. From germline, CDR1 is SGHTA and CDR2 FQGNSA. The CDR3 runs 17 residues. Trimming stripped 5 bases from V and 0 bases from J, with 14 bases between. CDR3 residues: CASSPGVESSYNSPLHF. CDR3 nucleotide sequence: TGTGCCAGCAGCCCCGGCGTGGAGAGCTCCTATAATTCACCCCTCCACTTT.

For the CDR3, the DNA is TGTGCCAGCAGTTCCACGACAGGGCCCGAGCAGTACTTC. It is translated as CASSSTTGPEQYF. The chain combines TRBV27 with TRBJ2-7, with 7 bases aligning to TRBD1. V trimming: 4 bases; J trimming: 6 bases; junction bases outside the gene matches: 6. This CDR3 region has 13 residues. Germline CDR1 is MNHEY and CDR2 is SMNVEV (reference sequence).

The chain has TRBV6-1 and TRBJ2-7, with TRBD1 matching 9 bases. With 0 bases clipped from V and 5 bases from J, the junction kept 8 bases outside the gene matches. CDR3 size: 16 residues. Germline CDR1 MNHNS, CDR2 SASEGT. The CDR3 sequence is CASSEARVRTGDEQYF. The CDR3 nucleotides read TGTGCCAGCAGTGAAGCGCGGGTAAGGACAGGGGACGAGCAGTACTTC.

V and J are TRBV18 and TRBJ2-7; 13 bases map to TRBD2. The V gene end was trimmed by 2 bases and the J gene end by 3 bases; junction bases not matched to a gene: 1. The CDR3 runs 15 residues. Germline values: CDR1 KGHSH, CDR2 LQKENI. The CDR3 spells CASSPTSGGVYEQYF. CDR3 DNA sequence: TGTGCCAGCTCACCAACTAGCGGGGGGGTCTACGAGCAGTACTTC.

The rearrangement uses TRBV5-1 and TRBJ1-1; no clear D gene. Trimming stripped 2 bases from V and 1 base from J, with 9 bases between. Per the germline V gene, CDR1 is SGHRS and CDR2 is YFSETQ. The CDR3 spans 14 residues. CDR3 sequence (DNA): TGCGCCAGCAGCTTCCAAAACTGGAACACTGAAGCTTTCTTT. Its protein is CASSFQNWNTEAFF.

The J gene is TRBJ2-7, the V gene TRBV7-7; 11 positions match TRBD1. Germline loops: CDR1 SSHAT, CDR2 FNYEAQ (reference sequence). CDR3 length: 15 residues. V was pared by 4 bases and J by 2 bases, with 4 bases of the junction left unmatched. The CDR3 DNA reads TGTGCCAGCAGCTCAGGACAGGGGGCCACCTACGAGCAGTACTTC. Translated: CASSSGQGATYEQYF.

J is TRBJ2-3 and V is TRBV11-3; 14 nucleotides align to TRBD2. After removal of 4 bases from V and 6 bases from J, the junction contained 9 bases not matched to a gene. CDR1 and CDR2 (germline): SGHNT, YENEEA. CDR3 length equals 17 residues. The CDR3 protein is CASSSRTSGGIQDTQYF. Here the CDR3 DNA reads TGTGCCAGCAGCTCCCGGACTAGCGGGGGGATCCAGGATACGCAGTATTTT.

The CDR3 region is CASTPAGSNQPQHF. In DNA, the CDR3 is TGTGCCAGCACCCCCGCCGGGAGCAATCAGCCCCAGCATTTT. The chain recombines TRBV25-1 with TRBJ1-5; no firm D call. The V gene lost 7 bases and the J gene lost 1 base, with 11 bases spanning the gap. The germline V gene encodes CDR1 MGHDK and CDR2 SYGVNS. CDR3 length equals 14 residues.